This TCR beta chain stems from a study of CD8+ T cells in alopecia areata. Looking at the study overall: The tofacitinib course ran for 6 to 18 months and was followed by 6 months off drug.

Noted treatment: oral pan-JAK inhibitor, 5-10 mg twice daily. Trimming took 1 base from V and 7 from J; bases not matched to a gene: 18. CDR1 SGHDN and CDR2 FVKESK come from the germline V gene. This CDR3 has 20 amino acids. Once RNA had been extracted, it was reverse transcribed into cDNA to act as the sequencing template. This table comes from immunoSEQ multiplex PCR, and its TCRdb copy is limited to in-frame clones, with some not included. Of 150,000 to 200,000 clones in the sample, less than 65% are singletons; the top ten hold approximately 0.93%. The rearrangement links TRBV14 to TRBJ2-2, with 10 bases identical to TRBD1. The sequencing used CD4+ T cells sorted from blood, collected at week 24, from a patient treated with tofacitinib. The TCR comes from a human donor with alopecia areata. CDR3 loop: CASSQGFGSPGQGKIGELFF. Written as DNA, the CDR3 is TGTGCCAGCAGCCAAGGGTTCGGTTCACCGGGACAGGGGAAGATCGGGGAGCTGTTTTTT.